A selection of T cell receptor beta chains follows, all from one sample in a study of PD-1 blockade in mismatch repair-deficient tumors. Assay used: immunoSEQ multiplex PCR; TCRdb lists only in-frame clones, some missing. The sample has about 38,000 clones; roughly 77% are singletons. Material: peripheral blood, obtained 4 weeks after starting pembrolizumab. These receptors all stem from an adult with mismatch repair-deficient cancer. The CDR3 runs from the conserved cysteine through the conserved F or W. D genes are given only for firm matches. Rows may omit the clone size; those that give it use once, few, many or a size class.

15 | TRBJ1-3 | NA | TRBV4-3 | NA | TGCGCCAGCAGCCAAGAAGGGGGGGCGAAATACACCATATATTTT | CASSQEGGAKYTIYF
12 | TRBJ1-4 | NA | TRBV30 | NA | TGTGCCTGGGGCGGCAGTAATGAAAAACTGTTTTTT | CAWGGSNEKLFF
12 | TRBJ1-1 | NA | TRBV11-1 | NA | TGTGCCAGCAGGCTTAAGAACACTGAAGCTTTCTTT | CASRLKNTEAFF
16 | TRBJ2-1 | TRBD2 | TRBV11-2 | NA | TGTGCCAGCAGCAGGACTAGCGGTAACTCCTACAATGAGCAGTTCTTC | CASSRTSGNSYNEQFF
16 | TRBJ2-7 | TRBD2 | TRBV11-2 | NA | TGTGCCAGCAGCTTAACTAGCGCTCCGTCCTCCTACGAGCAGTACTTC | CASSLTSAPSSYEQYF
15 | TRBJ2-5 | TRBD2 | TRBV6-1 | few | TGTGCCAGCAGTGAAGCTAGCGGGAGCTCTGAGACCCAGTACTTC | CASSEASGSSETQYF
11 | TRBJ1-1 | NA | TRBV2 | NA | TGTGCCAGCAGGAAGGTGGCTGAAGCTTTCTTT | CASRKVAEAFF
16 | TRBJ2-5 | NA | TRBV7-9 | NA | TGTGCCAGCAGCCACCAGGGTGCCCCCCACCAAGAGACCCAGTACTTC | CASSHQGAPHQETQYF
14 | TRBJ2-3 | NA | TRBV28 | NA | TGTGCCAGCAGGAAGGGGGGCGGGACAGATACGCAGTATTTT | CASRKGGGTDTQYF
14 | TRBJ1-5 | NA | TRBV2 | NA | TGTGCCAGCAGTGATCCAGGGGGCAATCAGCCCCAGCATTTT | CASSDPGGNQPQHF
15 | TRBJ2-1 | TRBD1 | TRBV29-1 | NA | TGCAGCGTTGAACCGGCGACAGGGGGGGCCAATGAGCAGTTCTTC | CSVEPATGGANEQFF
13 | TRBJ2-7 | NA | TRBV28 | NA | TGTGCCAGCAGTTTACCCGCCAGGGGTGAGCAGTACTTC | CASSLPARGEQYF
15 | TRBJ2-2 | TRBD1 | TRBV6-6 | NA | TGTGCCAGCAGAACTCCACAGGGGGGCACCGGGGAGCTGTTTTTT | CASRTPQGGTGELFF
13 | TRBJ2-7 | TRBD1 | TRBV28 | NA | TGTGCCAGCAGAGTGGACAGGGGGCTTTCCCAGTACTTC | CASRVDRGLSQYF
16 | TRBJ2-1 | TRBD2 | TRBV30 | NA | TGTGCCTGGTCGCCCCCCTCCGGGACTAGCGGCAATGAGCAGTTCTTC | CAWSPPSGTSGNEQFF
14 | TRBJ1-2 | NA | TRBV28 | NA | TGTGCCAGCAGCGTAACCGACAACAGGGTCAGCTACACCTTC | CASSVTDNRVSYTF
15 | TRBJ2-1 | NA | TRBV4-1 | NA | TGCGCCAGCAGCCCGATAGGACTCCGGAGACAAGGGCAGTTCTTC | CASSPIGLRRQGQFF
18 | TRBJ1-2 | NA | TRBV2 | NA | TGTGCCAGCACCCAAAGGGGGGGGGCGGCAGGAAGTCCGAGGGGCTACACCTTC | CASTQRGGAAGSPRGYTF
15 | TRBJ2-7 | TRBD2 | TRBV6-5 | NA | TGTGCCAGCAGTTACTCGCCGGGAGGTGGTTCCGAGCAGTACTTC | CASSYSPGGGSEQYF
16 | TRBJ1-3 | NA | TRBV15 | NA | TGTGCCACCATGAAGTCTGGGGGCTTTGGTGGAAACACCATATATTTT | CATMKSGGFGGNTIYF
13 | TRBJ1-5 | NA | TRBV30 | NA | TGTGCCTGGAGTGTAGGCGTGGCGCAGCCCCAGCATTTT | CAWSVGVAQPQHF
14 | TRBJ2-1 | TRBD1 | TRBV19 | NA | TGTGCCACCACACCGACAGGGCCTCCCGATGAGCAGTTCTTC | CATTPTGPPDEQFF
12 | TRBJ1-1 | NA | TRBV11-3 | NA | TGTGCCAGCAGCCCGGGGGGCCCTGAAGCTTTCTTT | CASSPGGPEAFF
16 | TRBJ2-3 | TRBD1 | TRBV5-1 | NA | TGCGCCAGCAGCTTGGGACGGACAGGTGGCACAGATACGCAGTATTTT | CASSLGRTGGTDTQYF
14 | TRBJ1-2 | TRBD1 | TRBV19 | NA | TGTGCCAGTAGGGGGGACAGGGTCAACTATGGCTACACCTTC | CASRGDRVNYGYTF
12 | TRBJ2-7 | NA | TRBV5-1 | NA | TGCGCCAGCAGCTTGCAGGGAGGCGAGCAGTACTTC | CASSLQGGEQYF
15 | TRBJ2-7 | TRBD2 | TRBV6-5 | NA | TGTGCCAGCAGTCCCTGGACTAGCGGGAGGTACGAGCAGTACTTC | CASSPWTSGRYEQYF